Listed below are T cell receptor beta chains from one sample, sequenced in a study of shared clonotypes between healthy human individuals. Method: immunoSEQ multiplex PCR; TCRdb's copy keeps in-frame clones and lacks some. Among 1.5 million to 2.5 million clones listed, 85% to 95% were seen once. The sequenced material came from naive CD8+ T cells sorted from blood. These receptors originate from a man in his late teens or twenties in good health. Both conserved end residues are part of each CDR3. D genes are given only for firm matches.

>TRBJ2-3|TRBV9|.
CASSPGSNGPTSTDTQYF
TGTGCCAGCAGCCCCGGGTCGAACGGCCCCACTAGCACAGATACGCAGTATTTT
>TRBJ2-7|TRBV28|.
CASSHLRDSYEQYF
TGTGCCAGCAGCCACCTTCGGGACTCCTACGAGCAGTACTTC
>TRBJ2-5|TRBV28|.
CASSSDSQLDTQYF
TGTGCCAGCAGTTCGGACAGCCAACTCGATACCCAGTACTTC
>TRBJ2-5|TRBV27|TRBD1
CASSLSGTAGETQYF
TGTGCCAGCAGTTTATCGGGGACAGCCGGAGAGACCCAGTACTTC
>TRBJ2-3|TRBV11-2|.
CASSLGWEVGSTDTQYF
TGTGCCAGCAGCTTAGGTTGGGAAGTGGGGAGCACAGATACGCAGTATTTT
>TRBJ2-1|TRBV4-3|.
CASSQGDLPNEQFF
TGCGCCAGCAGCCAAGGGGACCTCCCCAATGAGCAGTTCTTC
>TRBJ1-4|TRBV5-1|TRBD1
CASSLEGQGGEKLFF
TGCGCCAGCAGCTTGGAAGGACAGGGCGGTGAAAAACTGTTTTTT
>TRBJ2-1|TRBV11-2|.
CASSLLNEQFF
TGTGCCAGCAGCTTACTCAATGAGCAGTTCTTC
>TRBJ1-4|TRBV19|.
CASSMWSATNEKLFF
TGTGCCAGTAGTATGTGGTCAGCAACTAATGAAAAACTGTTTTTT
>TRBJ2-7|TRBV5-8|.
CASSEQPPYEQYF
TGTGCCAGCAGCGAGCAGCCTCCCTACGAGCAGTACTTC
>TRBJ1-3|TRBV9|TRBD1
CASRGQGANTIYF
TGTGCCAGCAGAGGACAGGGGGCAAACACCATATATTTT
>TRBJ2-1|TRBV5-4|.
CASSLILGAYNEQFF
TGTGCCAGCAGCCTCATTCTAGGGGCCTACAATGAGCAGTTCTTC
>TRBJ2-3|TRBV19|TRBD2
CASSPLAGGLTDTQYF
TGTGCCAGTAGTCCGTTAGCGGGGGGCCTCACAGATACGCAGTATTTT
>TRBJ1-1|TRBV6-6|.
CASSYSAEHGGTEAFF
TGTGCCAGCAGTTACTCGGCGGAACACGGGGGAACTGAAGCTTTCTTT
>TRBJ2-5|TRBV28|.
CASSFRGQDRETQYF
TGTGCCAGCAGTTTTCGAGGGCAGGACAGAGAGACCCAGTACTTC
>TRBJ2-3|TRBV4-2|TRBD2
CASSQGGRASGGQSTDTQYF
TGTGCCAGCAGCCAAGGGGGCCGGGCTAGCGGGGGCCAAAGCACAGATACGCAGTATTTT
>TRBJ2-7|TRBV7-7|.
CASSQGRGPYEQYF
TGTGCTAGCAGCCAGGGTAGGGGTCCCTACGAGCAGTACTTC
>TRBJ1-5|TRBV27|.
CASSLGLGNQPQHF
TGTGCCAGCAGTTTAGGACTAGGCAATCAGCCCCAGCATTTT
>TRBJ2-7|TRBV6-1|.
CASSEDPGSSYEQYF
TGTGCCAGCAGTGAAGATCCAGGGAGTTCCTACGAGCAGTACTTC
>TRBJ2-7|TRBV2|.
CASSDSYEQYF
TGTGCCAGCAGTGACAGTTACGAGCAGTACTTC
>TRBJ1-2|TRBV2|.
CASSEPGLSNYGYTF
TGTGCCAGCAGTGAACCGGGGCTCTCTAACTATGGCTACACCTTC
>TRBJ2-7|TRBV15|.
CATSRGTEEAYEQYF
TGTGCCACCAGCAGAGGAACAGAAGAGGCCTACGAGCAGTACTTC
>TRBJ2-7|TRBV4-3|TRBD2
CASSLQSGKDEQYF
TGCGCCAGCAGCCTCCAGAGCGGGAAGGACGAGCAGTACTTC
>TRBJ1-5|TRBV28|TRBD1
CASSLRTGAGQPQHF
TGTGCCAGCAGTTTAAGGACAGGGGCTGGACAGCCCCAGCATTTT
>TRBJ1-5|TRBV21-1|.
CASSKSIRGFTRQPQHF
TGTGCCAGCAGCAAATCTATTCGGGGGTTTACGCGACAGCCCCAGCATTTT
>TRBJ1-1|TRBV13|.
CASSLEGNTEAFF
TGTGCCAGCAGTCTTGAGGGGAACACTGAAGCTTTCTTT
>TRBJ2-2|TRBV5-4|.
CASSFSGSGHTGELFF
TGTGCCAGCAGCTTCTCAGGGAGCGGGCACACCGGGGAGCTGTTTTTT
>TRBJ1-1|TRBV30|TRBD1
CAWGTGDYTEAFF
TGTGCCTGGGGGACAGGGGACTACACTGAAGCTTTCTTT
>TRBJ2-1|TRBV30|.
CAWSLYNEQFF
TGTGCCTGGAGTCTGTATAATGAGCAGTTCTTC